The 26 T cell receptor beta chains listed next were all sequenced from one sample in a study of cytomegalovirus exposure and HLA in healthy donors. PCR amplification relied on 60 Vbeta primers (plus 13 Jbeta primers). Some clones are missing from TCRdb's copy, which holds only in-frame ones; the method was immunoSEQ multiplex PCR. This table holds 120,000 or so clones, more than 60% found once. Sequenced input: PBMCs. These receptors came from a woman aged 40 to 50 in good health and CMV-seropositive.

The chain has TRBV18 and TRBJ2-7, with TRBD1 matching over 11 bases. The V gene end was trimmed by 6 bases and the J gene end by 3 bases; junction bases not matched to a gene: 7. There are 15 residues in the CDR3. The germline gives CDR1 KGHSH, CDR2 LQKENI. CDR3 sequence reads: CASSRRDRGDYEQYF. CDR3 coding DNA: TGTGCCAGCTCTCGCCGGGACAGGGGGGACTACGAGCAGTACTTC.

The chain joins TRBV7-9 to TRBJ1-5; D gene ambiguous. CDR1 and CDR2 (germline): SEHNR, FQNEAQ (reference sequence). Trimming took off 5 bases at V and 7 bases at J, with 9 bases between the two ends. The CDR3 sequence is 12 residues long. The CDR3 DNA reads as TGTGCCAGCAGCCAAGGAGGCCAGCCCCAGCATTTT. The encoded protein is CASSQGGQPQHF.

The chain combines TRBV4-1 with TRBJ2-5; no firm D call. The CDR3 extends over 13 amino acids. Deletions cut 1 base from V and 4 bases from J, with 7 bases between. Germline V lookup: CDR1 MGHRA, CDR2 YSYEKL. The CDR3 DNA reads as TGCGCCAGCAGCCAAGCACTACTAGAGACCCAGTACTTC. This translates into CASSQALLETQYF.

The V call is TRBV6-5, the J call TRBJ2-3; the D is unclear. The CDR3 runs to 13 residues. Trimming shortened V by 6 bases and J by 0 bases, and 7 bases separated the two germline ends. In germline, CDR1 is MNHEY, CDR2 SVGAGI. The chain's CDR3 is CASRSMSTDTQYF. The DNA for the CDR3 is TGTGCCAGCAGGTCCATGAGCACAGATACGCAGTATTTT.

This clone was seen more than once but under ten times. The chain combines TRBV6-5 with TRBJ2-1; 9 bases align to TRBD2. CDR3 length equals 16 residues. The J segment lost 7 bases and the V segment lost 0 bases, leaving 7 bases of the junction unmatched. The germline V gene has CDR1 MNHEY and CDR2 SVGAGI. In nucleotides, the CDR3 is TGTGCCAGCAGTTACTCGGGGGCGGGAGGGCCTAATGAGCAGTTCTTC. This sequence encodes CASSYSGAGGPNEQFF.

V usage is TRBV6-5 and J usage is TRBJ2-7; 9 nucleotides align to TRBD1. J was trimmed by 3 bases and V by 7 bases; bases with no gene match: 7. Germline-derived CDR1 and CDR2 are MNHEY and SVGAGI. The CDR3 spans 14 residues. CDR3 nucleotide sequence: TGTGCCAGCATCAACAGGGGGCCCATCTACGAGCAGTACTTC. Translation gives CASINRGPIYEQYF.

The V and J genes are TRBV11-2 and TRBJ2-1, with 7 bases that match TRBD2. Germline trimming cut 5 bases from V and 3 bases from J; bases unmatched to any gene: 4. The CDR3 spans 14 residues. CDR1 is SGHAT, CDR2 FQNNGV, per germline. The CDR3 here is CASSPGLVYNEQFF. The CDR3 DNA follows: TGTGCCAGCAGCCCAGGACTAGTCTACAATGAGCAGTTCTTC.

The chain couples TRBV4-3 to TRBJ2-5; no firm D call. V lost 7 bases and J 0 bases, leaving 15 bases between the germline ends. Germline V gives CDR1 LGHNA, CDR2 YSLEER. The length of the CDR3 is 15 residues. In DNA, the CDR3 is TGCGCCAGCACCAAGCCGACGAGGTACCAAGAGACCCAGTACTTC. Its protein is CASTKPTRYQETQYF.

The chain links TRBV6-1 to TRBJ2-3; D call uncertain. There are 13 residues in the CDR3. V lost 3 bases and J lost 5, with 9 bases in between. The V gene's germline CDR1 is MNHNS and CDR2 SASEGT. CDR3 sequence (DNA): TGTGCCAGCAGTGATTTTAGTCAAGATACGCAGTATTTT. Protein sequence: CASSDFSQDTQYF.

CDR3 nucleotides: TGCGCCAGCAGCCACTCTAGCGGGGGGGCCTCAGATACGCAGTATTTT. This encodes CASSHSSGGASDTQYF. The chain has TRBV4-1 and TRBJ2-3; TRBD2 aligns across 12 bases. The CDR3 consists of 16 residues. After removal of 3 bases from V and 4 bases from J, the junction contained 5 bases not matched to a gene. Germline CDR1 is MGHRA and CDR2 is YSYEKL.

CDR3 amino acids: CASSLGPGAGEQYF. The CDR3 coding sequence is TGCGCCAGCAGCTTGGGGCCGGGAGCGGGTGAGCAGTACTTC. The chain combines TRBV5-1 with TRBJ2-7; the D gene is possibly TRBD2 (6 bases). With 0 bases removed from V and 7 bases from J, the gap between germline ends came to 14 bases. There are 14 residues in the CDR3. The V gene's germline CDR1 is SGHRS and CDR2 YFSETQ.

The CDR3 loop reads CASSGLAGAPYEQYF. CDR3 DNA: TGTGCCAGCAGCGGACTAGCGGGAGCACCCTACGAGCAGTACTTC. This chain uses TRBV11-1 with TRBJ2-7; 13 bases line up with TRBD2. With 5 bases clipped from V and 2 bases from J, the junction kept 3 bases outside the gene matches. The germline V gene has CDR1 SGHAT and CDR2 FQDESV (reference sequence). The CDR3 consists of 15 residues.

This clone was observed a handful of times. As DNA, the CDR3 is TGTGCCACGGGGACAGGGGGGAATCAGCCCCAGCATTTT. It translates to CATGTGGNQPQHF. The V call is TRBV10-3, the J call TRBJ1-5; 11 bases map to TRBD1. The CDR3 loop spans 13 amino acids. V trimming: 10 bases; J trimming: 4 bases; junction bases outside the gene matches: 3. Germline V CDR1 and CDR2: ENHRY, SYGVKD.

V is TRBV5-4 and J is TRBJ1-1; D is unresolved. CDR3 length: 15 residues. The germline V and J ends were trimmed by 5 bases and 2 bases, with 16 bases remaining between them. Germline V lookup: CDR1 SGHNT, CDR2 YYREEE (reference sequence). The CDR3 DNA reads TGTGCCAGCAGACCCTCCGTTACACTAAACACTGAAGCTTTCTTT. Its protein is CASRPSVTLNTEAFF.

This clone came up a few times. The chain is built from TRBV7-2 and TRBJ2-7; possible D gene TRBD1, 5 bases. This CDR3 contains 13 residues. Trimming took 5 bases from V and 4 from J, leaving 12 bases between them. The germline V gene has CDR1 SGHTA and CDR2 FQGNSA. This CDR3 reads CASSRRAVYEQYF. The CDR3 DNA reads TGTGCCAGCAGCCGCAGGGCTGTATACGAGCAGTACTTC.

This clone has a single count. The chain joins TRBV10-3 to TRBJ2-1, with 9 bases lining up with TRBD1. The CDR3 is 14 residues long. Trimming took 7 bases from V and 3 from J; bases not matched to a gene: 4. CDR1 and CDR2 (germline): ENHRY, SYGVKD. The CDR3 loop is CAINGQGSYNEQFF. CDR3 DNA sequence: TGTGCCATCAACGGACAGGGGAGCTACAATGAGCAGTTCTTC.

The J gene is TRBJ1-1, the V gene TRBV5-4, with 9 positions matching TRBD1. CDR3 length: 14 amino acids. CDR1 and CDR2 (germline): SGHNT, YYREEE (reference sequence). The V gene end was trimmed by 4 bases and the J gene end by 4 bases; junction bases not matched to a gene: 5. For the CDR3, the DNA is TGTGCCAGCAGCGGGACAGGGTTTGGCACTGAAGCTTTCTTT. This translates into CASSGTGFGTEAFF. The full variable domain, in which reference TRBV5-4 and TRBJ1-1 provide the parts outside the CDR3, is ETGVTQSPTHLIKTRGQQVTLRCSSQSGHNTVSWYQQALGQGPQFIFQYYREEENGRGNFPPRFSGLQFPNYSSELNVNALELDDSALYLCASSGTGFGTEAFFGQGTRLTVV.

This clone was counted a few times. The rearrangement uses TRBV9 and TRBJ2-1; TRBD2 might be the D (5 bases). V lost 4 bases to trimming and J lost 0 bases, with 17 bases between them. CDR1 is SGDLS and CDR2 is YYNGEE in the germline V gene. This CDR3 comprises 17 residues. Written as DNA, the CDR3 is TGTGCCAGCAGCCCCCGTCCTAGGGAGAGCTCCTACAATGAGCAGTTCTTC. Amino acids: CASSPRPRESSYNEQFF.

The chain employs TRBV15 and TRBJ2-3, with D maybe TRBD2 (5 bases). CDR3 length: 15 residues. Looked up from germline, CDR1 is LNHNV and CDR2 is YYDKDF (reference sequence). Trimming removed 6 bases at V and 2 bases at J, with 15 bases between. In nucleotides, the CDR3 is TGTGCCACCAGTAGGTACGAGGAGGCCACAGATACGCAGTATTTT. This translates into CATSRYEEATDTQYF.

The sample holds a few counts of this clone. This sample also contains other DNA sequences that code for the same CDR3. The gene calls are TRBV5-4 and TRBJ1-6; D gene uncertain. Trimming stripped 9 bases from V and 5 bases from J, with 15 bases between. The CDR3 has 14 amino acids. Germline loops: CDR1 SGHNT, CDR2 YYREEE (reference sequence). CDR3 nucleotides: TGTGCCATCTCAGAGGGTCTAAATAATTCACCCCTCCACTTT. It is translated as CAISEGLNNSPLHF. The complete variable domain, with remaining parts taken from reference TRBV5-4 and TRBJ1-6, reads ETGVTQSPTHLIKTRGQQVTLRCSSQSGHNTVSWYQQALGQGPQFIFQYYREEENGRGNFPPRFSGLQFPNYSSELNVNALELDDSALYLCAISEGLNNSPLHFGNGTRLTVT.

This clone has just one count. The CDR3 region is CASSPGQGWNTEAFF. In nucleotides, the CDR3 is TGTGCCAGCAGTCCGGGACAGGGTTGGAACACTGAAGCTTTCTTT. The J gene is TRBJ1-1, the V gene TRBV11-1; 9 nucleotides line up with TRBD1. The J segment lost 1 base and the V segment lost 6 bases, leaving 6 bases of the junction unmatched. CDR1 is SGHAT, CDR2 FQDESV, per germline (reference sequence). The CDR3 totals 15 residues.

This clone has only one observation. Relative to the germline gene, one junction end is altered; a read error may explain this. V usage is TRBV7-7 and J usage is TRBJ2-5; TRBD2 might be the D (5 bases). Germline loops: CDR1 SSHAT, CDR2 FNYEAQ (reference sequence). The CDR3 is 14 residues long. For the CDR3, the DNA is TGTGCTAGCAGCCCGACGGACTTTCAAGAGACCCAGTACTTC. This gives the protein CASSPTDFQETQYF.

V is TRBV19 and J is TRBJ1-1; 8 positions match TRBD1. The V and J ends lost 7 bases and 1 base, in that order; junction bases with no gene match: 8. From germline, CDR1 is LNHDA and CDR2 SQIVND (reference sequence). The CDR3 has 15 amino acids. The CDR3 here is CASTVAGGANTEAFF. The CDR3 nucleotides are TGTGCCAGTACCGTAGCAGGGGGCGCGAACACTGAAGCTTTCTTT.

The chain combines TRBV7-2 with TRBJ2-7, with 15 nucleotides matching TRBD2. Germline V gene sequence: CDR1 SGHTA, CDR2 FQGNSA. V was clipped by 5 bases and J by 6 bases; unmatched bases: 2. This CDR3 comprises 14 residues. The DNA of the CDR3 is TGTGCCAGCAGCATGGGACTAGCGGGAGGCGAGCAGTACTTC. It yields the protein CASSMGLAGGEQYF.

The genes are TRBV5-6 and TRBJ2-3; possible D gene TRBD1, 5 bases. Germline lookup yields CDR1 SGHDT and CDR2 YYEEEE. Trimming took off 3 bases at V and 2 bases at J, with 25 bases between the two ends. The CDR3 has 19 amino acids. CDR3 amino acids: CASSSPGIIAPDFTDTQYF. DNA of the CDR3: TGTGCCAGCAGCTCTCCAGGGATAATAGCCCCGGATTTCACAGATACGCAGTATTTT.

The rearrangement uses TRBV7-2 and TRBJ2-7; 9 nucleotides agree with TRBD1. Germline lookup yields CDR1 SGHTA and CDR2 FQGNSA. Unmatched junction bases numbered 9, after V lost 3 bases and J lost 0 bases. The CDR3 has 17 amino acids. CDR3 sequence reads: CASSFGLTGGSSYEQYF. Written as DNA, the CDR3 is TGTGCCAGCAGCTTCGGACTGACAGGGGGAAGCTCCTACGAGCAGTACTTC.